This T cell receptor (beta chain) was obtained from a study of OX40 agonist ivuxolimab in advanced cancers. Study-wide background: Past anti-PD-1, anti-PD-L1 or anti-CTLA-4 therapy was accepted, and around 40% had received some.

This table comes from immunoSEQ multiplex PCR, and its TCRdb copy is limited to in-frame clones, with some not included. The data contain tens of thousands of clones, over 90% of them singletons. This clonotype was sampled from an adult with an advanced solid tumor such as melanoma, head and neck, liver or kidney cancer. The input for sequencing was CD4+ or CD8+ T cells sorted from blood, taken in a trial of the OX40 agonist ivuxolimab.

The CDR3 loop is CASSRAGGRRETQYF. The CDR3 region has the DNA TGTGCCAGCAGTAGGGCAGGGGGTCGGCGGGAGACCCAGTACTTC. V gene TRBV6-5 combines with J gene TRBJ2-5, with 7 bases fitting TRBD1. Germline CDR1 is MNHEY and CDR2 is SVGAGI. V shed 5 bases and J 5 bases; nucleotides not matched to a gene: 11. There are 15 residues in the CDR3.